This T cell receptor (beta chain) stems from a study of cytomegalovirus exposure and HLA in healthy donors. Study overall: Earlier results showed some 120 million unique TCR beta sequences derived from some 190 million T cells.

This CDR3 has 14 amino acids. Trimming took 7 bases from V and 6 from J; bases not matched to a gene: 9. Looked up from germline, CDR1 is SNHLY and CDR2 is FYNNEI. On this clone: Its antigen is unknown.

Researchers ran the PCR with 60 Vbeta and 13 Jbeta primers. The protocol was immunoSEQ multiplex PCR, while the TCRdb copy is restricted to in-frame clones and leaves out a portion. The table has 250,000 to 350,000 clones, about 66% seen once; the top ten hold under 3%. Notes on the study in general: The listing of approximately 160 TCR beta chains classed them as cytomegalovirus-associated. TCR beta V segments were, for the most part, productive about 87% or about 30% of the time in an earlier analysis.

Sequencing used PBMCs. The source is a female donor in good health and CMV-seronegative. The rearrangement links TRBV2 to TRBJ2-1; 7 nucleotides line up with TRBD2. The CDR3 DNA follows: TGTGCCAGCACAAGGGGAGGGCAGGTCAATGAGCAGTTCTTC. Translating it yields CASTRGGQVNEQFF.